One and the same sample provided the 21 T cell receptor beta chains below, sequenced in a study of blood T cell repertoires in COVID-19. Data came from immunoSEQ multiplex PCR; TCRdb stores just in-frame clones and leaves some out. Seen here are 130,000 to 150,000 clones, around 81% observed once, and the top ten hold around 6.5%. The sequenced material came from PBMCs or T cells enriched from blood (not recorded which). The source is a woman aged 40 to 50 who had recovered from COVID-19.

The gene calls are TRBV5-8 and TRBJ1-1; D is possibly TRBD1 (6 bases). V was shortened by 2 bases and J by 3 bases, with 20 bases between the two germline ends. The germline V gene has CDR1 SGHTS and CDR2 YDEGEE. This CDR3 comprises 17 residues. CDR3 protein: CASSFMGGGFSDTEAFF. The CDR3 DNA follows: TGTGCCAGCAGCTTTATGGGGGGGGGCTTCTCGGACACTGAAGCTTTCTTT.

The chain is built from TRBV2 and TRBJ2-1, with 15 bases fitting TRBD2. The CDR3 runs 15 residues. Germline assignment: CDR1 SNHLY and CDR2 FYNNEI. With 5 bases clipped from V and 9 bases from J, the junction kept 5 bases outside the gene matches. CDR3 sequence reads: CASSSGLAGGSEQFF. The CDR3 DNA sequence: TGTGCCAGCAGTTCCGGACTAGCGGGAGGGAGTGAGCAGTTCTTC.

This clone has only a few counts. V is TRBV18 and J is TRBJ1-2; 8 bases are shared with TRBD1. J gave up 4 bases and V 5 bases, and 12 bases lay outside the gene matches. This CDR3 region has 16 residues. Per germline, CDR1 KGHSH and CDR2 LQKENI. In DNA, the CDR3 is TGTGCCAGCTCAACCGGGACAGGCTCACCCCTCTATGGCTACACCTTC. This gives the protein CASSTGTGSPLYGYTF. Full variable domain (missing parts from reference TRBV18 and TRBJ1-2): NAGVMQNPRHLVRRRGQEARLRCSPMKGHSHVYWYRQLPEEGLKFMVYLQKENIIDESGMPKERFSAEFPKEGPSILRIQQVVRGDSAAYFCASSTGTGSPLYGYTFGSGTRLTVV.

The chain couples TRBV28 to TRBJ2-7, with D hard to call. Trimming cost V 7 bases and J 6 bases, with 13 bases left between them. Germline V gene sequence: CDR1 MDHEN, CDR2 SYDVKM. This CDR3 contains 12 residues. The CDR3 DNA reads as TGTGCCAGCACCCCCCGATACGGCGAGCAGTACTTC. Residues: CASTPRYGEQYF.

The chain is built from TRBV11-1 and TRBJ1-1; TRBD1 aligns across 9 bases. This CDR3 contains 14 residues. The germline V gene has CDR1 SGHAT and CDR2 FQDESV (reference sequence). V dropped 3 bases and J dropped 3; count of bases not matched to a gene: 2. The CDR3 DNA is TGTGCCAGCAGCTTTGGGGACAGGGACACTGAAGCTTTCTTT. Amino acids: CASSFGDRDTEAFF.

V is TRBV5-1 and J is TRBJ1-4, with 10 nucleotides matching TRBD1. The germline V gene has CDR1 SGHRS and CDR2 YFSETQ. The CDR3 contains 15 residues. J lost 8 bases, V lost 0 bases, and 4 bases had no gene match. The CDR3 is CASSLEGQGFEKLFF. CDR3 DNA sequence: TGCGCCAGCAGCTTGGAGGGACAGGGGTTCGAAAAACTGTTTTTT.

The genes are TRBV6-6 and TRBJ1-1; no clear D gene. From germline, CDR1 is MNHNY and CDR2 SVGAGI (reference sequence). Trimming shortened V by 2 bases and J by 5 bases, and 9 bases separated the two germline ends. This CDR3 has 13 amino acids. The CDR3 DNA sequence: TGTGCCAGCAGTTACGTAAGAGGGACTGAAGCTTTCTTT. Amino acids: CASSYVRGTEAFF.

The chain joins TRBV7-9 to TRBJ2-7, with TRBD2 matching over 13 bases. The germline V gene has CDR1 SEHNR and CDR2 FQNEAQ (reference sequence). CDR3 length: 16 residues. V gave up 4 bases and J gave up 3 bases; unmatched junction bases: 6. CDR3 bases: TGTGCCAGCAGCTCCGGGACTAGCGGGGTTTTCTACGAGCAGTACTTC. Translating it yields CASSSGTSGVFYEQYF.

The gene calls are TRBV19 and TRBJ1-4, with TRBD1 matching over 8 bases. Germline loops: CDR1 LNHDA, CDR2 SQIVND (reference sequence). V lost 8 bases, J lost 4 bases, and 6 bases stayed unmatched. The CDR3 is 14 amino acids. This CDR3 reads CASHNRGSNEKLFF. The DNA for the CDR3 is TGTGCCAGTCACAACAGGGGGAGTAATGAAAAACTGTTTTTT.

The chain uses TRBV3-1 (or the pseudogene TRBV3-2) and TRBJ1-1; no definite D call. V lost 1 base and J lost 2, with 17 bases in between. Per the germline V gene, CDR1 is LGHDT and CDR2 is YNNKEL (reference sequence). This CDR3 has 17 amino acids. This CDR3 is CASSQVLRADSNTEAFF. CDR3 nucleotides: TGTGCCAGCAGCCAAGTATTGAGGGCAGATTCAAACACTGAAGCTTTCTTT.

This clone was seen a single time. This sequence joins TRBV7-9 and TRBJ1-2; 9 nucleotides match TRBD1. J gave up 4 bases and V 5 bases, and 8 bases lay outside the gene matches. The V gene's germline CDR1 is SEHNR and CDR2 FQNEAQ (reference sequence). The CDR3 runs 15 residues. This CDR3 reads CASSRGQGILYGYTF. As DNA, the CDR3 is TGTGCCAGCAGCAGGGGACAGGGTATCCTCTATGGCTACACCTTC.

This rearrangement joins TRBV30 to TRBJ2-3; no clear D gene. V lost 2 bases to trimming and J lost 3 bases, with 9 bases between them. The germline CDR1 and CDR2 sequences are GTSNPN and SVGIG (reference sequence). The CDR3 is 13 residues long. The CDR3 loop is CAWSPRLTDTQYF. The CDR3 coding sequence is TGTGCCTGGAGTCCAAGACTGACAGATACGCAGTATTTT.

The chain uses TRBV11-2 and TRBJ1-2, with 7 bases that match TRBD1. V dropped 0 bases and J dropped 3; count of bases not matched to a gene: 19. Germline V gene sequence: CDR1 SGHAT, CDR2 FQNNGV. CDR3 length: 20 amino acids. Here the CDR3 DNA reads TGTGCCAGCAGCTTAGATACTAATCCGATCGCCCGGGACAGAGACTATGGCTACACCTTC. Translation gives CASSLDTNPIARDRDYGYTF.

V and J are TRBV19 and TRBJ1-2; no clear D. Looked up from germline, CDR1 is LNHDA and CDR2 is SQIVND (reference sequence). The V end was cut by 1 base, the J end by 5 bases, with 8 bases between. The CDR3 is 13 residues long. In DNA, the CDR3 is TGTGCCAGTAGTATAGGAGGGCAGTATGGCTACACCTTC. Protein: CASSIGGQYGYTF. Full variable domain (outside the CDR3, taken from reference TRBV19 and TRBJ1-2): DGGITQSPKYLFRKEGQNVTLSCEQNLNHDAMYWYRQDPGQGLRLIYYSQIVNDFQKGDIAEGYSVSREKKESFPLTVTSAQKNPTAFYLCASSIGGQYGYTFGSGTRLTVV.

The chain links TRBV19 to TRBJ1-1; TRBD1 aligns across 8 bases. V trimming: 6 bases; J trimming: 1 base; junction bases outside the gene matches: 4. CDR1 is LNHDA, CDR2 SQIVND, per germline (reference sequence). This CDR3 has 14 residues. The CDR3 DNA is TGTGCCAGTAGGGAGGACAGGGAGAACACTGAAGCTTTCTTT. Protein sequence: CASREDRENTEAFF.

The CDR3 DNA reads TGTGCCAGCAGTACGACAGGGGGCGTTCTATGGGGCTACACCTTC. This codes for CASSTTGGVLWGYTF. This chain joins TRBV6-5 and TRBJ1-2; 10 nucleotides align to TRBD1. V shed 5 bases and J 8 bases; nucleotides not matched to a gene: 11. The CDR3 is made up of 15 amino acids. From germline, CDR1 is MNHEY and CDR2 SVGAGI.

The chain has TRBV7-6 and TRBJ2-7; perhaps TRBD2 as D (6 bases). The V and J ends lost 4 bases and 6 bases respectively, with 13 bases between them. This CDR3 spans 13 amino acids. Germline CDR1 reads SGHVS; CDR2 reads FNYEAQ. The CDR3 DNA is TGTGCCAGCAGCTCCGGGAGTCTTCTCGAGCAGTACTTC. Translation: CASSSGSLLEQYF. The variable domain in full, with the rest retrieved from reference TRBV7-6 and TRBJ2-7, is GAGVSQSPRYKVTKRGQDVALRCDPISGHVSLYWYRQALGQGPEFLTYFNYEAQQDKSGLPNDRFSAERPEGSISTLTIQRTEQRDSAMYRCASSSGSLLEQYFGPGTRLTVT.

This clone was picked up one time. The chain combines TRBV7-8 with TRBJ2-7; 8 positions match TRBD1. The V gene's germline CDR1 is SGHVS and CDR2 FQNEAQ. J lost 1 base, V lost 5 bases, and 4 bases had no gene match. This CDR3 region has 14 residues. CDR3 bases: TGTGCCAGCAGCCCCCGGGACAGGTCCTACGAGCAGTACTTC. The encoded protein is CASSPRDRSYEQYF.

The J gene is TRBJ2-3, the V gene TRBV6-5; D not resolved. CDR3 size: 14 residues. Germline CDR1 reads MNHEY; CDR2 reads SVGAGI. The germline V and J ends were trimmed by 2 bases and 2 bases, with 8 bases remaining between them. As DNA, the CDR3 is TGTGCCAGCAGTTACGGCACCCTCACAGATACGCAGTATTTT. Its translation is CASSYGTLTDTQYF.

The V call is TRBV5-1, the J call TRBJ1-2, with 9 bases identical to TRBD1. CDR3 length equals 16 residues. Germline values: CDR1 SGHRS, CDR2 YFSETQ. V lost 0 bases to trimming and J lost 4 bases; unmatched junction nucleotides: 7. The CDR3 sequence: CASSLGDRVPSYGYTF. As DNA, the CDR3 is TGCGCCAGCAGCTTGGGGGACAGGGTCCCTAGCTATGGCTACACCTTC.

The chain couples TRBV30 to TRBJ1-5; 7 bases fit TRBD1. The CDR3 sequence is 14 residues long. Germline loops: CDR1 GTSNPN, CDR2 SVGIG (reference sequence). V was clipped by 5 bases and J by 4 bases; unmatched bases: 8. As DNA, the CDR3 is TGTGCCTGGTCTTCGGCAGGGGGAAATCAGCCCCAGCATTTT. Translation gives CAWSSAGGNQPQHF.